This TCR beta chain was retrieved from a study of T cells after yellow fever vaccination. At the level of the study: SMART-Seq v4 Ultra Low Input prepared libraries from low-cell fractions. Findings of the study overall: Although most clonotypes did not, a small share appeared in both CD4 and CD8 compartments.

Only a few counts were recorded for this clonotype. Antigen: not known. Trimming removed 5 bases from V and 4 bases from J, with 9 bases in between. CDR1 SGHTA and CDR2 FQGTGA come from the germline V gene. The CDR3 spans 13 residues. A single record per CDR3 protein comes from TCRdb applying MiXCR to the 5' RACE reads. Of fewer than 350,000 distinct CDR3 sequences detected, roughly 9.4% appear once; the ten largest clones hold about a sixth. The receptor was derived from a man aged 18 to 29 who received the YFV17D yellow fever vaccine. Material: PBMCs, obtained on the day of the first yellow fever vaccination. The V call is TRBV7-3, the J call TRBJ2-1; no firm D call. The CDR3 DNA reads as TGTGCCAGCAGCCCACCTGATTACAATGAGCAGTTCTTC. Amino acid sequence: CASSPPDYNEQFF.